A selection of T cell receptor beta chains follows, all from one sample in a study of blood T cell repertoires in COVID-19. Sequenced by immunoSEQ multiplex PCR; TCRdb stores in-frame clones only, minus some. Here the sample spans hundreds of thousands of clones, approximately 88% being singletons. What was sequenced was peripheral blood. Every receptor here comes from a man aged 40-55 years with acute or convalescent COVID-19. Each CDR3 is given with its conserved first and last residue. Fields, in order: clone size, J gene, D gene, V gene, CDR3 protein, CDR3 DNA. The D gene is left open where the match is weak. Clone size is shown for a subset of rows, as once, few, many or a class of expanded clone.

>.|TRBJ1-1|TRBD1|TRBV29-1
CSVVLGQSGAFF
TGCAGCGTTGTCCTGGGACAGTCAGGAGCTTTCTTT
>.|TRBJ2-1|TRBD2|TRBV6-5
CASSLRLAGGEQFF
TGTGCCAGCAGTCTGAGACTAGCGGGAGGTGAGCAGTTCTTC
>.|TRBJ2-1|.|TRBV5-4
CASSLLNEQFF
TGTGCCAGCAGCTTGCTTAATGAGCAGTTCTTC
>.|TRBJ1-2|.|TRBV6-6
CASRQLYGYTF
TGTGCCAGCAGACAGCTCTATGGCTACACCTTC
>.|TRBJ2-1|.|TRBV3-1/TRBV3-2
CASSQVGVGEQFF
TGTGCCAGCAGCCAAGTCGGGGTGGGCGAGCAGTTCTTC
>.|TRBJ2-1|TRBD2|TRBV9
CASSRIAGGPYNEQFF
TGTGCCAGCAGCAGAATAGCGGGAGGGCCTTACAATGAGCAGTTCTTC
>.|TRBJ1-1|.|TRBV6-5
CASSYGRVSTEAFF
TGTGCCAGCAGTTACGGGCGAGTAAGCACTGAAGCTTTCTTT
>.|TRBJ1-4|TRBD1|TRBV19
CASSPGQGNEKLFF
TGTGCCAGTAGTCCGGGACAGGGGAATGAAAAACTGTTTTTT
>.|TRBJ2-3|TRBD2|TRBV7-2
CASSFGLASTDTQYF
TGTGCCAGCAGCTTTGGACTAGCTAGCACAGATACGCAGTATTTT
>.|TRBJ1-1|TRBD1|TRBV10-1
CASSETNSGGRCTEAFF
TGCGCCAGCAGTGAGACGAATTCAGGGGGGAGGTGCACTGAAGCTTTCTTT
>once|TRBJ2-5|TRBD1|TRBV5-1
CASSRQGGEGETQYF
TGCGCCAGCAGTCGACAGGGGGGTGAGGGAGAGACCCAGTACTTC
>.|TRBJ2-3|TRBD2|TRBV12-5
CASGLTSGRATDTQYF
TGTGCTAGTGGCCTAACTAGCGGGAGGGCAACAGATACGCAGTATTTT
>.|TRBJ2-1|.|TRBV11-2
CASSLGARWEQFF
TGTGCCAGCAGCTTGGGGGCCAGGTGGGAGCAGTTCTTC
>few|TRBJ2-2|.|TRBV18
CASSPVGVENTGELFF
TGTGCCAGCTCACCTGTGGGAGTCGAGAACACCGGGGAGCTGTTTTTT
>.|TRBJ2-5|.|TRBV12-3/TRBV12-4
CASSPSTMGTQYF
TGTGCCAGCAGTCCGTCGACTATGGGGACCCAGTACTTC
>.|TRBJ1-1|.|TRBV7-9
CASSLGQSGAFF
TGTGCCAGCAGCTTAGGCCAGTCGGGAGCTTTCTTT
>.|TRBJ1-2|.|TRBV6-5
CASGPAPNYGYTF
TGTGCCAGCGGCCCCGCCCCCAACTATGGCTACACCTTC
>.|TRBJ1-5|.|TRBV4-2
CASSRSGFQGQPQHF
TGTGCCAGCAGCCGATCAGGGTTTCAAGGTCAGCCCCAGCATTTT
>.|TRBJ2-5|.|TRBV7-2
CASSLGGGGETQYF
TGTGCCAGCAGCTTGGGTGGGGGCGGAGAGACCCAGTACTTC
>.|TRBJ1-5|.|TRBV6-2/TRBV6-3
CASSRGGQPQHF
TGTGCCAGCAGTCGGGGGGGCCAACCCCAGCATTTT
>.|TRBJ2-7|TRBD1|TRBV5-8
CASSWGGQGYEQYF
TGTGCCAGCAGCTGGGGGGGACAGGGGTATGAGCAGTACTTC
>.|TRBJ1-5|.|TRBV9
CASSSRPNQPQHF
TGTGCCAGCAGCTCCAGGCCTAATCAGCCCCAGCATTTT
>.|TRBJ2-1|.|TRBV10-3
CAISEGSGGANNEQFF
TGTGCCATCAGTGAGGGATCCGGCGGGGCTAACAATGAGCAGTTCTTC
>few|TRBJ1-4|.|TRBV7-2
CASTPTGGGATNEKLFF
TGTGCCAGCACCCCTACCGGCGGGGGGGCAACTAATGAAAAACTGTTTTTT
>.|TRBJ2-6|.|TRBV5-1
CASSVTGISGANVLTF
TGCGCCAGCAGCGTAACAGGAATCTCTGGGGCCAACGTCCTGACTTTC
>.|TRBJ2-5|.|TRBV12-3/TRBV12-4
CASSPLYYEDQYF
TGTGCCAGCAGCCCTCTTTACTACGAGGACCAGTACTTC
>.|TRBJ1-6|TRBD1|TRBV30
CAWSVGTARPALHF
TGTGCCTGGAGTGTCGGGACAGCTCGCCCAGCCCTCCACTTT
>.|TRBJ2-5|TRBD2|TRBV19
CASSPSPRGGEETQYF
TGTGCCAGTAGTCCCTCTCCCCGGGGGGGCGAAGAGACCCAGTACTTC
>.|TRBJ2-7|.|TRBV19
CASSQTNGNNYEQYF
TGTGCCAGTAGTCAAACTAACGGGAACAACTACGAGCAGTACTTC
>.|TRBJ2-5|.|TRBV7-2
CASSLTRDSQETQYF
TGTGCCAGCAGCCTGACCCGGGACTCCCAAGAGACCCAGTACTTC
>.|TRBJ1-1|TRBD1|TRBV18
CASSLSRDRGGEAFF
TGTGCCAGCTCACTGAGCCGGGACAGGGGTGGTGAAGCTTTCTTT